This TCR beta chain was recorded in a study of beta chain features in type 1 diabetes. Germline CDR1 and CDR2: MNHNS and SASEGT. The junction had 6 bases not matched to a gene; V was cut back by 11 bases and J by 2 bases. The CDR3 length is 13 residues. The sequenced template was cDNA made from the entire isolated RNA. The average output of naive, central memory and regulatory T cell samples was a few million reads. The data were produced by immunoSEQ multiplex PCR, yet TCRdb's version contains in-frame clones alone and is incomplete. The sample lists tens of thousands of clones, roughly 60% occurring once.

The chain couples TRBV6-1 to TRBJ2-3, with 8 bases that match TRBD1. This clonotype was sampled from a woman aged 18-29 years in good health. Sequenced sample: Tregs from blood. The CDR3 sequence: CAGRTGITDTQYF. CDR3 coding DNA: TGTGCCGGGCGGACAGGGATCACAGATACGCAGTATTTT.